Shown below are 3 T cell receptor beta chains from a single sample sequenced in a study of control samples from healthy donors and cancer patients. TCRdb's copy holds only in-frame clones and misses some; the assay was immunoSEQ multiplex PCR. The sample has about 150,000 clones; about 86% are singletons. Sequencing input: blood. All receptors derive from a young man in good health.

The CDR3 loop reads CASSSRYSYEQYF. CDR3 in DNA: TGTGCCAGCAGCTCACGATACTCCTACGAGCAGTACTTC. The chain combines TRBV28 with TRBJ2-7; the D is unclear. CDR1 MDHEN and CDR2 SYDVKM come from the germline V gene. Deletions cut 6 bases from V and 0 bases from J, with 9 bases between. This CDR3 is 13 amino acids long.

In DNA form, the CDR3 reads TGTGCCAGCAGTGAAGTGGCCGGGACCTACGAGCAGTACTTC. Protein: CASSEVAGTYEQYF. V and J are TRBV2 and TRBJ2-7, with TRBD2 as a possible D gene (5 bases). V lost 1 base and J lost 2, with 9 bases in between. The CDR3 covers 14 residues. Germline V lookup: CDR1 SNHLY, CDR2 FYNNEI. The variable domain in full, with the rest retrieved from reference TRBV2 and TRBJ2-7, is EPEVTQTPSHQVTQMGQEVILRCVPISNHLYFYWYRQILGQKVEFLVSFYNNEISEKSEIFDDQFSVERPDGSNFTLKIRSTKLEDSAMYFCASSEVAGTYEQYFGPGTRLTVT.

The V call is TRBV7-2, the J call TRBJ1-2, with TRBD1 matching over 8 bases. This CDR3 has 15 amino acids. The V segment lost 1 base and the J segment 5 bases; nucleotides outside the gene matches: 6. Germline V gene sequence: CDR1 SGHTA, CDR2 FQGNSA. The CDR3 sequence is CASSLDIDRGYGYTF. CDR3 DNA sequence: TGTGCCAGCAGCTTAGATATTGACAGGGGATATGGCTACACCTTC.